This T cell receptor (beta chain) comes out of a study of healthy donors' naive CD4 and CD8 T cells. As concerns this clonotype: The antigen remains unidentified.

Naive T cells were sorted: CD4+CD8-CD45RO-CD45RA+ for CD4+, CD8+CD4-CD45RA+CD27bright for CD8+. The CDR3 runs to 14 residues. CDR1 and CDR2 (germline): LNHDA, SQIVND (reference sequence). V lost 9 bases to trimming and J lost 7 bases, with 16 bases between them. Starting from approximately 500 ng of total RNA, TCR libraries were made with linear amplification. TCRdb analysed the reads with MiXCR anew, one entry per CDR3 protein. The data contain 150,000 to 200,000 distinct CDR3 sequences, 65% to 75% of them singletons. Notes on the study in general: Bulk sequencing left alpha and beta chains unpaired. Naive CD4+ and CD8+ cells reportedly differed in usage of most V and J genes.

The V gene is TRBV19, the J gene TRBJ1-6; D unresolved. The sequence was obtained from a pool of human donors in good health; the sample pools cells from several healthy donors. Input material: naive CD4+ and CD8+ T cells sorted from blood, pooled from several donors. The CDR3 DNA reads TGTGCCAGCAGGCCCCAGTTCACGAATTCACCCCTCCACTTT. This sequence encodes CASRPQFTNSPLHF.